What follows are 30 T cell receptor beta chains derived from one specimen sequenced in a study of CD8 T cells in ankylosing spondylitis. TCRdb re-called the 5' RACE reads with MiXCR, one entry per CDR3 protein. In the table there are a few hundred thousand distinct CDR3 sequences, roughly 18% of which are singletons. The specimen was blood, either unsorted or a sorted T cell fraction (not recorded which). The receptors come from a male donor with ankylosing spondylitis or in good health (not recorded which).

This clonotype was detected many times. The V gene is TRBV7-6, the J gene TRBJ2-7, with D perhaps matching TRBD2 (5 bases). The V gene lost 2 bases and the J gene lost 7 bases, with 6 bases spanning the gap. This CDR3 is built from 11 residues. Germline loops: CDR1 SGHVS, CDR2 FNYEAQ. CDR3 protein: CASSLTGEQYF. The CDR3 nucleotides read TGTGCCAGCAGCTTAACGGGAGAGCAGTACTTC.

Ten or more counts support this clonotype. The chain links TRBV4-2 to TRBJ2-7; D might be TRBD2 (6 bases). The CDR3 runs 15 residues. Trimming pared 1 base from V and 3 bases from J, leaving 13 bases between. Germline values: CDR1 LGHNA, CDR2 YNFKEQ. The CDR3 region is CASSQVGSGVYEQYF. In DNA form, the CDR3 reads TGTGCCAGCAGCCAAGTCGGTAGCGGAGTCTACGAGCAGTACTTC.

This chain connects TRBV7-6 to TRBJ1-1; 8 positions agree with TRBD1. J lost 0 bases, V lost 5 bases, and 5 bases had no gene match. CDR1 SGHVS and CDR2 FNYEAQ come from the germline V gene. The CDR3 spans 15 residues. For the CDR3, the DNA is TGTGCCAGCAGCCCGACAGGGGACATGAACACTGAAGCTTTCTTT. Protein product: CASSPTGDMNTEAFF.

This clonotype appeared a few times. The chain carries TRBV20-1 and TRBJ2-1; a possible D gene is TRBD1 (6 bases). Germline CDR1 is DFQATT and CDR2 is SNEGSKA (reference sequence). The V end lost 3 bases, the J end lost 7 bases, and 16 bases lay between the germline ends. The CDR3 sequence is 14 residues long. CDR3 in DNA: TGCAGTGCTAGTGTGGGAGAGGGGGTGAATGAGCAGTTCTTC. It is translated as CSASVGEGVNEQFF.

This clonotype has at least ten counts. One junction end does not reproduce the germline sequence, and a read error may be involved. The V and J genes are TRBV7-7 and TRBJ1-1; D gene ambiguous. This CDR3 spans 13 amino acids. Germline lookup yields CDR1 SSHAT and CDR2 FNYEAQ (reference sequence). This CDR3 is CASSLGTNTEAFF. In DNA form, the CDR3 reads TGTGCTAGCAGCTTGGGAACTAACACTGAAGCTTTCTTT.

The genes are TRBV21-1 and TRBJ2-5; TRBD2 is the table's D call and was not checked against the DNA. TRBV21-1 counts as a pseudogene. The CDR3 length is 16 residues. The CDR3 spells CASSKTWTELGETQYF. The CDR3 DNA is TGTGCCAGCAGCAAAACGTGGACTGAATTAGGGGAGACCCAGTACTTC.

The J gene is TRBJ2-7, the V gene TRBV29-1; no reliable D call. CDR3 length: 15 residues. The V end lost 0 bases, the J end lost 4 bases, and 16 bases lay between the germline ends. Looked up from germline, CDR1 is SQVTM and CDR2 is ANQGSEA. The CDR3 spells CSVEDDSVSGYEQYF. The DNA for the CDR3 is TGCAGCGTTGAAGATGATAGTGTGTCGGGTTACGAGCAGTACTTC.

This clonotype came up many times. V is TRBV4-1 and J is TRBJ2-2; no definite D call. Per the germline V gene, CDR1 is MGHRA and CDR2 is YSYEKL. The V end was cut by 3 bases, the J end by 7 bases, with 9 bases between. The CDR3 loop spans 13 amino acids. The CDR3 protein is CASSQDRVGELFF. In DNA form, the CDR3 reads TGCGCCAGCAGCCAGGATAGGGTCGGGGAGCTGTTTTTT.

This clonotype was counted a few times. The CDR3 loop reads CASSPLGGGGDQPQHF. The CDR3 region has the DNA TGTGCCAGCAGCCCTTTGGGGGGGGGTGGGGATCAGCCCCAGCATTTT. J is TRBJ1-5 and V is TRBV6-1; D is possibly TRBD1 (5 bases). Looked up from germline, CDR1 is MNHNS and CDR2 is SASEGT. This CDR3 contains 16 residues. V lost 6 bases and J lost 5, with 20 bases in between.

This clonotype was detected many times. This chain uses TRBV4-3 with TRBJ2-2, with a tentative D call TRBD1 (6 bases). CDR1 is LGHNA and CDR2 is YSLEER in the germline V gene. Between the trimmed V and J ends, which lost 3 bases and 6 bases, there was a span of 14 bases. CDR3 length: 15 amino acids. The CDR3 nucleotides are TGCGCCAGCAGCCAGGCCCGAACAGGGTCCGGGGAGCTGTTTTTT. It is translated as CASSQARTGSGELFF.

The table lists this clonotype with many counts. This chain connects TRBV29-1 to TRBJ2-7; tentative D call: TRBD2 (5 bases). Trimming shortened V by 6 bases and J by 5 bases, and 17 bases separated the two germline ends. This CDR3 region has 13 residues. Germline loops: CDR1 SQVTM, CDR2 ANQGSEA. The CDR3 reads CSVMTPMEDEQYF. CDR3 sequence (DNA): TGCAGCGTAATGACTCCCATGGAGGACGAGCAGTACTTC.

The chain combines TRBV29-1 with TRBJ2-7; D is unclear. Trimming shortened V by 6 bases and J by 3 bases, and 6 bases separated the two germline ends. Germline lookup yields CDR1 SQVTM and CDR2 ANQGSEA. This CDR3 spans 10 amino acids. This CDR3 is CSVVNYEQYF. The CDR3, as DNA: TGCAGCGTCGTTAACTACGAGCAGTACTTC.

The CDR3 nucleotides read TGTGCCAGCAGGGAGGCCACCGGTAATTCACCCCTCCACTTT. This sequence encodes CASREATGNSPLHF. The V gene is TRBV27, the J gene TRBJ1-6; D is uncertain. Trimming left V 6 bases short and J 6 bases short, with 12 bases between. The CDR3 extends over 14 amino acids. CDR1 MNHEY and CDR2 SMNVEV come from the germline V gene (reference sequence).

The rearrangement links TRBV5-1 to TRBJ2-2; D is ambiguous. Trimming removed 2 bases at V and 3 bases at J, with 5 bases between. CDR1 and CDR2 from the germline V gene are SGHRS and YFSETQ. The CDR3 sequence is 13 residues long. In DNA form, the CDR3 reads TGCGCCAGCAGCTTCGTTGACACCGGGGAGCTGTTTTTT. This gives the protein CASSFVDTGELFF. The full variable domain, rest sourced from reference TRBV5-1 and TRBJ2-2, is KAGVTQTPRYLIKTRGQQVTLSCSPISGHRSVSWYQQTPGQGLQFLFEYFSETQRNKGNFPGRFSGRQFSNSRSEMNVSTLELGDSALYLCASSFVDTGELFFGEGSRLTVL.

This clonotype was counted many times. DNA for the CDR3: TGCGCCAGCAGCCAAGCCCTCAACTACGAGCAGTACTTC. Translating gives CASSQALNYEQYF. The chain links TRBV4-1 to TRBJ2-7; D is unresolved. V lost 1 base, J lost 3 bases, and 7 bases lay in between. This CDR3 comprises 13 residues. CDR1 and CDR2 from the germline V gene are MGHRA and YSYEKL.

This clonotype was seen only a few times. This rearrangement joins TRBV29-1 to TRBJ2-1, with 14 bases matching TRBD2. The trim removed 7 bases at V and 8 bases at J, leaving 10 bases unmatched. This CDR3 contains 15 residues. In germline, CDR1 is SQVTM, CDR2 ANQGSEA. The CDR3 here is CSADRLAGGRDEQFF. Here the CDR3 DNA reads TGCAGCGCGGATCGACTAGCGGGAGGGCGGGATGAGCAGTTCTTC.

Only one count was recorded for this clonotype. V gene TRBV4-1 combines with J gene TRBJ1-2; a possible D gene is TRBD1 (5 bases). V lost 0 bases to trimming and J lost 4 bases, with 15 bases between them. CDR1 MGHRA and CDR2 YSYEKL come from the germline V gene. There are 16 residues in the CDR3. The CDR3 DNA reads TGCGCCAGCAGCCAAGATCCGAGAGGGGCGAGCTATGGCTACACCTTC. As protein: CASSQDPRGASYGYTF.

The rearrangement uses TRBV5-1 and TRBJ2-7, with 8 bases lining up with TRBD1. CDR1 is SGHRS and CDR2 is YFSETQ in the germline V gene. After removal of 4 bases from V and 5 bases from J, the junction contained 8 bases not matched to a gene. The CDR3 extends over 14 amino acids. The CDR3 DNA reads TGCGCCAGCAGCATTGACAGGGGAAGCCACGAGCAGTACTTC. Translated: CASSIDRGSHEQYF.

The rearrangement links TRBV20-1 to TRBJ2-2, with TRBD2 matching over 7 bases. This CDR3 contains 18 residues. Germline trimming cut 0 bases from V and 3 bases from J; bases unmatched to any gene: 13. Germline CDR1 is DFQATT and CDR2 is SNEGSKA (reference sequence). CDR3 loop: CSARDLADSKRDTGELFF. The CDR3 bases are TGCAGTGCTAGAGATCTAGCGGACTCCAAGCGCGACACCGGGGAGCTGTTTTTT.

This clonotype was seen a few times. The chain joins TRBV6-5 to TRBJ2-4; D call uncertain. Germline-derived CDR1 and CDR2 are MNHEY and SVGAGI. Trimming shortened V by 2 bases and J by 0 bases, and 17 bases separated the two germline ends. There are 18 residues in the CDR3. The CDR3 DNA reads TGTGCCAGCAGTTACATAGTACGGGCAGACCTAGCCAAAAACATTCAGTACTTC. Protein sequence: CASSYIVRADLAKNIQYF.

The chain uses TRBV21-1 and TRBJ2-7; TRBD1, the table's D call, lacks a check against the DNA. TRBV21-1 is assigned pseudogene status. The CDR3 length is 16 residues. CDR3 amino acids: CASSRIEIPPSYEQYF. CDR3 DNA sequence: TGTGCCAGCAGCCGTATAGAGATTCCCCCCTCCTACGAGCAGTACTTC.

This clonotype was counted ten times or more. The rearrangement uses TRBV7-2 and TRBJ1-6, with 10 bases matching TRBD1. Germline V gene sequence: CDR1 SGHTA, CDR2 FQGNSA. The CDR3 runs to 14 residues. The J segment lost 11 bases and the V segment lost 5 bases, leaving 6 bases of the junction unmatched. CDR3 sequence reads: CASSPRQGAPPLHF. The CDR3 coding sequence is TGTGCCAGCAGCCCACGACAGGGGGCTCCACCCCTCCACTTT.

The CDR3 spells CASSFTSDPGGATGELFF. The CDR3 coding sequence is TGTGCCAGCAGTTTCACCTCAGACCCGGGCGGGGCGACCGGGGAGCTGTTTTTT. The chain is built from TRBV12-3 or TRBV12-4 and TRBJ2-2; maybe TRBD2 (6 bases). Trimming removed 3 bases at V and 5 bases at J, with 22 bases between. CDR3 size: 18 residues.

The chain employs TRBV12-3 or TRBV12-4 and TRBJ2-5; 7 bases are a match to TRBD1. The V segment lost 6 bases and the J segment 2 bases; nucleotides outside the gene matches: 9. The CDR3 loop spans 15 amino acids. The CDR3 here is CASRPGTERQETQYF. DNA for the CDR3: TGTGCCAGCAGACCCGGGACAGAAAGACAAGAGACCCAGTACTTC.

A few counts support this clonotype. The V gene is TRBV7-3, the J gene TRBJ2-7; 7 nucleotides align to TRBD2. The CDR3 spans 14 residues. In germline, CDR1 is SGHTA, CDR2 FQGTGA. V was pared by 2 bases and J by 3 bases, with 4 bases of the junction left unmatched. This CDR3 is CASSLLERGYEQYF. In nucleotides, the CDR3 is TGTGCCAGCAGCTTACTCGAGCGGGGCTACGAGCAGTACTTC.

Many counts were recorded for this clonotype. This chain joins TRBV6-1 and TRBJ1-1, with 12 positions matching TRBD1. CDR1 is MNHNS, CDR2 SASEGT, per germline. This CDR3 comprises 14 residues. With 4 bases clipped from V and 11 bases from J, the junction kept 8 bases outside the gene matches. The CDR3 DNA is TGTGCCAGCAGTGGGGACAGGGGGCTCTCGGTGGCTTTCTTT. Its protein is CASSGDRGLSVAFF.

V gene TRBV2 combines with J gene TRBJ2-1, with D perhaps matching TRBD2 (6 bases). The V gene's germline CDR1 is SNHLY and CDR2 FYNNEI. The length of the CDR3 is 20 residues. V gave up 7 bases and J gave up 3 bases, with 31 bases separating them. CDR3 nucleotides: TGTGCCAGCACCCTCTCCTTTTTAGCGGAACCAAAAAGCTTCTACAATGAGCAGTTCTTC. Translating gives CASTLSFLAEPKSFYNEQFF.

The chain carries TRBV20-1 and TRBJ2-2; D might be TRBD1 or TRBD2, each matching 7 bases. Germline loops: CDR1 DFQATT, CDR2 SNEGSKA (reference sequence). This CDR3 has 13 residues. The V end lost 6 bases, the J end lost 5 bases, and 13 bases lay between the germline ends. DNA for the CDR3: TGCAGTGCCCCCCAGGGGGGGACCGGGGAGCTGTTTTTT. This translates into CSAPQGGTGELFF.

The chain employs TRBV5-6 and TRBJ1-1; D gene uncertain. CDR3 size: 12 residues. The V end was cut by 2 bases, the J end by 4 bases, with 6 bases between. Per germline, CDR1 SGHDT and CDR2 YYEEEE. The CDR3 loop is CASSFPGTEAFF. For the CDR3, the DNA is TGTGCCAGCAGCTTCCCAGGCACTGAAGCTTTCTTT.

To note about this clonotype: A read error may account for a junction end that differs from germline. This chain uses TRBV27 with TRBJ2-1; a possible D gene is TRBD1 (6 bases). This CDR3 spans 12 amino acids. Germline loops: CDR1 MNHEY, CDR2 SMNVEV (reference sequence). The CDR3 nucleotides read TGTGCCAGCAGCGACCGGGACAAGGAGCAGTTCTTC. The encoded protein is CASSDRDKEQFF.